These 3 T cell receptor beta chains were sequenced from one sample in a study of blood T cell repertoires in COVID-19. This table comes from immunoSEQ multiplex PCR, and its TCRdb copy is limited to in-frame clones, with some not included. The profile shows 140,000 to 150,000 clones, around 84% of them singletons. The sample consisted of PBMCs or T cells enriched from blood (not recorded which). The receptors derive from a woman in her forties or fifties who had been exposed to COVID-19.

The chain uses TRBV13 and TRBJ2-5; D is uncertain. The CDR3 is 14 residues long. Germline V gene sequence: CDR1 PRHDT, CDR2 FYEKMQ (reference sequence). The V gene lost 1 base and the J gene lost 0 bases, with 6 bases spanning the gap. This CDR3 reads CASSLAPYQETQYF. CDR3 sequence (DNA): TGTGCCAGCAGCTTAGCTCCGTACCAAGAGACCCAGTACTTC. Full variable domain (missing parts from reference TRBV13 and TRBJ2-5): AAGVIQSPRHLIKEKRETATLKCYPIPRHDTVYWYQQGPGQDPQFLISFYEKMQSDKGSIPDRFSAQQFSDYHSELNMSSLELGDSALYFCASSLAPYQETQYFGPGTRLLVL.

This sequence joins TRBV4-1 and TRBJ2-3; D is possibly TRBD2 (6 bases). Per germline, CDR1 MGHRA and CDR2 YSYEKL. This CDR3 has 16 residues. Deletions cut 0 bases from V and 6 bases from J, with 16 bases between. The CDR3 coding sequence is TGCGCCAGCAGCCAAGATCTAGGTTGGGACTCCGATACGCAGTATTTT. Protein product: CASSQDLGWDSDTQYF.

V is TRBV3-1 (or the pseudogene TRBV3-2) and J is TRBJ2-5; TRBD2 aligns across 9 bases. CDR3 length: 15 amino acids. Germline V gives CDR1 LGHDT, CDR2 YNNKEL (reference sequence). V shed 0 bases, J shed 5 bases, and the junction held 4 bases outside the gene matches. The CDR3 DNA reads TGTGCCAGCAGCCAAGAGAGCGGGAGGTCGGAGACCCAGTACTTC. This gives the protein CASSQESGRSETQYF.